This T cell receptor (beta chain) originates from a study of T cell responses to AZD1222 COVID-19 vaccine. About the research overall: Investigators merged groups given second doses at roughly 4 or roughly 12 weeks. Findings and limits, study-wide: Possibly, clonal diversity was underestimated; donors were largely white British and included more females. No repertoire was sampled before or during the peak T cell response, only after it.

The table came from immunoSEQ multiplex PCR; TCRdb's copy has only in-frame clones and leaves some out. The sample yields tens of thousands of clones, roughly 84% seen once. This clone was recorded once. Its target is unknown. This CDR3 region has 16 residues. CDR1 is SGHRS and CDR2 is YFSETQ in the germline V gene. With 0 bases removed from V and 0 bases from J, the gap between germline ends came to 7 bases. The sample consisted of peripheral blood, taken on day 0 of AZD1222 vaccination. This sequence was found in an adult in good health. V usage is TRBV5-1 and J usage is TRBJ2-6; D not certain. CDR3 protein: CASSLGLLSGANVLTF. The CDR3 region has the DNA TGCGCCAGCAGCTTGGGGTTACTCTCTGGGGCCAACGTCCTGACTTTC.